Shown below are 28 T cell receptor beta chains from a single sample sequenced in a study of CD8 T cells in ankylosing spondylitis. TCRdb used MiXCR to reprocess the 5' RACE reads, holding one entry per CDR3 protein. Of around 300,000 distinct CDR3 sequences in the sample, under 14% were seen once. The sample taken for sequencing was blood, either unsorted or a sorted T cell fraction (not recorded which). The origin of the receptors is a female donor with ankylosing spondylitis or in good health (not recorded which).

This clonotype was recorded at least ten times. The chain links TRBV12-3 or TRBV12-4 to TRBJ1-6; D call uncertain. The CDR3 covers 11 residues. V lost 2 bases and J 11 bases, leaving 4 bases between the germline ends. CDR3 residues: CASSLRAPLHF. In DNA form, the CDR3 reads TGTGCCAGCAGTTTAAGGGCACCCCTCCACTTT.

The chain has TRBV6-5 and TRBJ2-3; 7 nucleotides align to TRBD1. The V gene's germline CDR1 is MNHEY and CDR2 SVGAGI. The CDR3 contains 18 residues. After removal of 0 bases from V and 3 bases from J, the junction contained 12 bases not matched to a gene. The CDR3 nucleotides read TGTGCCAGCAGTTACTCATCACAGGGGCGTATGCGGACAGATACGCAGTATTTT. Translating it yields CASSYSSQGRMRTDTQYF.

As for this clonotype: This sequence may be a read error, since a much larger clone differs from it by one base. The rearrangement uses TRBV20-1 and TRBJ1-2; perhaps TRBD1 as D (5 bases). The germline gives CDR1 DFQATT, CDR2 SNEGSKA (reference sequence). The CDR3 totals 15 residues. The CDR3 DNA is TGCAGTGCTATACGGGGACCGATTACTAACTATGGCGACACCTTC. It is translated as CSAIRGPITNYGDTF.

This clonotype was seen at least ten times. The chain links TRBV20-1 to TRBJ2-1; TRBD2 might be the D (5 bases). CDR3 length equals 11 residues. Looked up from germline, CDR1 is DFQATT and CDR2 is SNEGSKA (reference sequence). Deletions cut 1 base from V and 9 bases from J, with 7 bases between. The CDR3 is CSARVLGEQFF. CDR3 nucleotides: TGCAGTGCTAGAGTACTAGGTGAGCAGTTCTTC.

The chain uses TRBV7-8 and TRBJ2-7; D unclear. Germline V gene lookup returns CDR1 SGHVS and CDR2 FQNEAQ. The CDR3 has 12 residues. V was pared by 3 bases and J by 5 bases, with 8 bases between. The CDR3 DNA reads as TGTGCCAGCAGCTTGTTCGAGGACGAGCAGTACTTC. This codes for CASSLFEDEQYF.

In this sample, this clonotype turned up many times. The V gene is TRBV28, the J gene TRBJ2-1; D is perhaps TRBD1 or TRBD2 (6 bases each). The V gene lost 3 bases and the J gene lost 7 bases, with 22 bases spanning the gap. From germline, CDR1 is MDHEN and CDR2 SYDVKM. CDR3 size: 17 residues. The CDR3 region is CASSLDRGPKIVNEQFF. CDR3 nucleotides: TGTGCCAGCAGTTTGGACCGGGGGCCAAAAATTGTTAATGAGCAGTTCTTC. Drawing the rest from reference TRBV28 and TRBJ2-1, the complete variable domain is DVKVTQSSRYLVKRTGEKVFLECVQDMDHENMFWYRQDPGLGLRLIYFSYDVKMKEKGDIPEGYSVSREKKERFSLILESASTNQTSMYLCASSLDRGPKIVNEQFFGPGTRLTVL.

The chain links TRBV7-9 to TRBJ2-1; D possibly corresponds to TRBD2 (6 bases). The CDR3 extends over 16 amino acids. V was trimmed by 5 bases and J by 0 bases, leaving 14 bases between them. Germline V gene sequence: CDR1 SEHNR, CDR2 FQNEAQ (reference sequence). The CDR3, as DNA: TGTGCCAGCAGCCATGGGAGGACTGCCTCCTACAATGAGCAGTTCTTC. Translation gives CASSHGRTASYNEQFF.

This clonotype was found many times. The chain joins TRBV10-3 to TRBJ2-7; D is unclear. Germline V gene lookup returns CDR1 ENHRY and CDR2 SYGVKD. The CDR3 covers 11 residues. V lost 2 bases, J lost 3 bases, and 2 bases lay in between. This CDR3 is CAISEGYEQYF. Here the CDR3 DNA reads TGTGCCATCAGTGAGGGCTACGAGCAGTACTTC.

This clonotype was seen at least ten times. The CDR3 DNA sequence: TGTGCCAGCAGTGGAACGGGAGGTACAGATACGCAGTATTTT. This gives the protein CASSGTGGTDTQYF. The chain uses TRBV2 and TRBJ2-3, with 7 bases matching TRBD2. Trimming removed 4 bases from V and 3 bases from J; junction bases left unmatched: 4. The CDR3 extends over 14 amino acids. Germline CDR1 and CDR2: SNHLY and FYNNEI.

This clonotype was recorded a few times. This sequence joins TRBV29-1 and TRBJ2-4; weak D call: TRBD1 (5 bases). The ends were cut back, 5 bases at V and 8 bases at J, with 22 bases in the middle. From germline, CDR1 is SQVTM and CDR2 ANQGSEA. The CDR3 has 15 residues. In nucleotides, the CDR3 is TGCAGCGTTTTAGGGGCAGGGATGATCGAGGACATTCAGTACTTC. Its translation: CSVLGAGMIEDIQYF.

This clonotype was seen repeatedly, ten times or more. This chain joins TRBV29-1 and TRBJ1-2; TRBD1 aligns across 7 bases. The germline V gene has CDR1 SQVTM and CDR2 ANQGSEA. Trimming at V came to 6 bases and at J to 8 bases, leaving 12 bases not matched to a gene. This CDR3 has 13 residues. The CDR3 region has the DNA TGCAGCGTGGTTACAGGGGAAGTAGGAGGCTACACCTTC. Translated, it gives CSVVTGEVGGYTF.

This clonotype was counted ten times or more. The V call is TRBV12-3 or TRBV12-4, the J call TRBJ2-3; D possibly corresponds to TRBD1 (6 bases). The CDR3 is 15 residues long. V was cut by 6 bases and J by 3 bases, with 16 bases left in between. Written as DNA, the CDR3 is TGTGCCAGCAGCCCAGTAGCGCAGGGGACAGATACGCAGTATTTT. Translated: CASSPVAQGTDTQYF.

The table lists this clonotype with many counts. The CDR3 spells CSASRPRGQGQPQHF. The CDR3, as DNA: TGCAGTGCTAGCCGACCTAGGGGGCAGGGTCAGCCCCAGCATTTT. The chain is built from TRBV20-1 and TRBJ1-5; 7 bases match TRBD1. The V and J ends lost 3 bases and 6 bases, in that order; junction bases with no gene match: 11. The germline gives CDR1 DFQATT, CDR2 SNEGSKA (reference sequence). The CDR3 runs to 15 residues.

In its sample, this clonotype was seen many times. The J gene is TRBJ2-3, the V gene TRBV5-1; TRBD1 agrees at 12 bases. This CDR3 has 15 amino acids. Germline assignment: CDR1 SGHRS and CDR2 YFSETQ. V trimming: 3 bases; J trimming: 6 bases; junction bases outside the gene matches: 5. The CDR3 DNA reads TGCGCCAGCAGCTCCTCCGGGACAGGGGGCGATACGCAGTATTTT. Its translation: CASSSSGTGGDTQYF.

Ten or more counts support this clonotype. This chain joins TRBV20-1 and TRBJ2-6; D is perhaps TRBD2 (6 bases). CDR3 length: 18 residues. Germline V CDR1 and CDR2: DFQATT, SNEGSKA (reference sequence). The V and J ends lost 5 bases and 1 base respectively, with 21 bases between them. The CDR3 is CSAPQRWRGSSGANVLTF. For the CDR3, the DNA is TGCAGTGCTCCGCAACGCTGGAGGGGCTCTTCTGGGGCCAACGTCCTGACTTTC.

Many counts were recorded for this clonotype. The CDR3 nucleotides read TGCAGCGTTGAATTGCGAGGGGTAGATACGCAGTATTTT. This translates into CSVELRGVDTQYF. The V and J genes are TRBV29-1 and TRBJ2-3; D tentatively reads TRBD1 or TRBD2 (5 bases each). CDR3 length: 13 residues. CDR1 is SQVTM and CDR2 is ANQGSEA in the germline V gene. Trimming shortened V by 2 bases and J by 5 bases, and 11 bases separated the two germline ends.

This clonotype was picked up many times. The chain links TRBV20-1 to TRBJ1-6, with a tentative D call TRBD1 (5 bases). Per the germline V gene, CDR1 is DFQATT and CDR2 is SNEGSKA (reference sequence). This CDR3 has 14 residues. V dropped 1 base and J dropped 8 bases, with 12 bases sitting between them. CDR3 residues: CSARVREGDSPLHF. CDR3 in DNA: TGCAGTGCTAGAGTCAGGGAAGGGGATTCACCCCTCCACTTT.

The CDR3 nucleotides read TGCAGTGCTGAGTCTAGCGGGCAAAGCTCCTACGAGCAGTACTTC. Encoded protein: CSAESSGQSSYEQYF. The J gene is TRBJ2-7, the V gene TRBV20-1; 8 bases agree with TRBD2. The CDR3 is 15 amino acids. Germline CDR1 and CDR2: DFQATT and SNEGSKA (reference sequence). V shed 5 bases and J 0 bases; nucleotides not matched to a gene: 9.

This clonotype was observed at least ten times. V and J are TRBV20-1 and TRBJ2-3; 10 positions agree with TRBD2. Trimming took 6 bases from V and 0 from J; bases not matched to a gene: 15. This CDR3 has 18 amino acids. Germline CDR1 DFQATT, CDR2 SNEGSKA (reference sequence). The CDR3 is CSAPPTGLAVTSTDTQYF. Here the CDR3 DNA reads TGCAGTGCCCCCCCGACCGGACTAGCGGTAACTAGCACAGATACGCAGTATTTT.

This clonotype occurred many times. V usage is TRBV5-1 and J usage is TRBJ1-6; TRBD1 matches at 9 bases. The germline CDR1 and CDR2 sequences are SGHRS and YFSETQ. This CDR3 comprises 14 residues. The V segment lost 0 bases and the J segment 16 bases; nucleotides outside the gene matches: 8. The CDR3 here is CASSLVQGAEKLHF. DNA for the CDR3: TGCGCCAGCAGCTTGGTACAGGGGGCTGAGAAACTCCACTTT.

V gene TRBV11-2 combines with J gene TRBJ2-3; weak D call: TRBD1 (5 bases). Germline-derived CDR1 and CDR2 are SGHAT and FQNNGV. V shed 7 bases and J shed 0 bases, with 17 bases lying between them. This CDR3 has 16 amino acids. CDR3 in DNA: TGTGCCAGCAACCAGCAAAATCGACAGAGCACAGATACGCAGTATTTT. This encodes CASNQQNRQSTDTQYF.

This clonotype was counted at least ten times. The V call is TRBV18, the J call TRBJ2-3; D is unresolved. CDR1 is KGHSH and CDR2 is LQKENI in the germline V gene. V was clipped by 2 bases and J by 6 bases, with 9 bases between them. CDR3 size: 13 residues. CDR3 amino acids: CASSPGVGDTQYF. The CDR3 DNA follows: TGTGCCAGCTCACCAGGGGTTGGCGATACGCAGTATTTT. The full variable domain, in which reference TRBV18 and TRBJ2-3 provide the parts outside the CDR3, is NAGVMQNPRHLVRRRGQEARLRCSPMKGHSHVYWYRQLPEEGLKFMVYLQKENIIDESGMPKERFSAEFPKEGPSILRIQQVVRGDSAAYFCASSPGVGDTQYFGPGTRLTVL.

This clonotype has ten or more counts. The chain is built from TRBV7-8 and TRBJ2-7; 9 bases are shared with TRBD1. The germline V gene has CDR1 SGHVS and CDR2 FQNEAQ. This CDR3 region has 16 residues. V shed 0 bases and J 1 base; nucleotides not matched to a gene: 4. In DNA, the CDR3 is TGTGCCAGCAGCTTAGCCTCCGGGACAGGGTCCTACGAGCAGTACTTC. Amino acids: CASSLASGTGSYEQYF.

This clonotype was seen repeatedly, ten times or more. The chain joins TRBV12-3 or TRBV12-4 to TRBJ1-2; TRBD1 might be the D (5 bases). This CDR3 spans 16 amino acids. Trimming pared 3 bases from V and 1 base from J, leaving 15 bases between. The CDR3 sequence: CASSFSGTAFNYGYTF. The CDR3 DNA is TGTGCCAGCAGTTTTTCGGGGACCGCATTTAACTATGGCTACACCTTC.

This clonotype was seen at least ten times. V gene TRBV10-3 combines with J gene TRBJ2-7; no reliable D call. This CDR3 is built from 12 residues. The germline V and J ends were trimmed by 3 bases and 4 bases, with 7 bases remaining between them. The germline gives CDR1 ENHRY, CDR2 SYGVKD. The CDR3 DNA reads TGTGCCATCAGTGAACATTCATACGAGCAGTACTTC. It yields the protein CAISEHSYEQYF.

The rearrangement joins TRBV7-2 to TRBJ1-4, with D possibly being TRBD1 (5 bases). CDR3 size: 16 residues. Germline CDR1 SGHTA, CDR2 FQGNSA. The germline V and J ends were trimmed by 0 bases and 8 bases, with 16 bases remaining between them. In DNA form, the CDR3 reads TGTGCCAGCAGCTTAGCCACCGGGGCCCCATACGAAAAACTGTTTTTT. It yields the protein CASSLATGAPYEKLFF.

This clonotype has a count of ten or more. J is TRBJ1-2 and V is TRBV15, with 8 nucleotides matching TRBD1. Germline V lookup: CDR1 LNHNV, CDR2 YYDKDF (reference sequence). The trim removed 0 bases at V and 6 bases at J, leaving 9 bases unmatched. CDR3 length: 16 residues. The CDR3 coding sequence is TGTGCCACCAGCAGAGATGGTAACAGGGGGAGGGATGGCTACACCTTC. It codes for CATSRDGNRGRDGYTF.

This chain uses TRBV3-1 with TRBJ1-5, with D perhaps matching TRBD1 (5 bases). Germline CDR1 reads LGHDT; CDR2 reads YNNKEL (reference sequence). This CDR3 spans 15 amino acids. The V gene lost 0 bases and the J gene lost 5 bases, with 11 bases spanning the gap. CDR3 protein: CASSQEYGGYQPQHF. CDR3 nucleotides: TGTGCCAGCAGCCAAGAGTACGGGGGATATCAGCCCCAGCATTTT.